These 24 T cell receptor beta chains came from one sample sequenced in a study of blood T cell repertoires in COVID-19. Using immunoSEQ multiplex PCR, the repertoire was profiled, and TCRdb retains in-frame clones only, with some absent. The table records roughly 150,000 clones, about 88% of them present only once. Material: peripheral blood. These TCRs come from a woman aged 65 to 85 with acute or convalescent COVID-19.

The chain employs TRBV18 and TRBJ1-2, with D possibly being TRBD1 (6 bases). From germline, CDR1 is KGHSH and CDR2 LQKENI. The V and J ends lost 4 bases and 8 bases respectively, with 14 bases between them. The CDR3 totals 13 residues. The CDR3 DNA reads as TGTGCCAGCTCACGGGAAGGGGGGGACGGCTACACCTTC. It encodes CASSREGGDGYTF.

The V gene is TRBV23-1, the J gene TRBJ1-2; the match to TRBD1 covers 9 bases. TRBV23-1 counts as an open reading frame of uncertain function. V lost 1 base and J lost 6; bases outside the gene matches: 6. The CDR3 sequence is 15 residues long. The CDR3 DNA sequence: TGCGCCAGCAGTCAATATTCCGGGACAGGGCATGGCTACACCTTC. Amino acids: CASSQYSGTGHGYTF.

The V and J genes are TRBV15 and TRBJ1-1; a weak D match, TRBD1 (6 bases). Germline V gene sequence: CDR1 LNHNV, CDR2 YYDKDF (reference sequence). The CDR3 runs to 11 residues. V was cut by 4 bases and J by 7 bases, with 7 bases left in between. Here the CDR3 reads CATSKTGEAFF. DNA of the CDR3: TGTGCCACCAGCAAGACAGGTGAAGCTTTCTTT.

This sequence joins TRBV28 and TRBJ2-2; 7 bases fit TRBD1. This CDR3 has 15 amino acids. The trim removed 5 bases at V and 3 bases at J, leaving 6 bases unmatched. Germline CDR1 MDHEN, CDR2 SYDVKM. CDR3 amino acids: CASSPGGLDTGELFF. The CDR3 DNA reads TGTGCCAGCAGTCCAGGGGGTTTGGACACCGGGGAGCTGTTTTTT.

The V and J genes are TRBV3-1 (or the pseudogene TRBV3-2) and TRBJ2-5; D possibly corresponds to TRBD2 (7 bases). V dropped 4 bases and J dropped 2 bases, with 14 bases sitting between them. The CDR3 is made up of 15 amino acids. Germline V gives CDR1 LGHDT, CDR2 YNNKEL (reference sequence). This CDR3 is CASSPWRGLQETQYF. CDR3 bases: TGTGCCAGCAGCCCCTGGCGGGGGCTACAAGAGACCCAGTACTTC.

The J gene is TRBJ2-1, the V gene TRBV27, with unresolved D. V lost 0 bases to trimming and J lost 4 bases, with 10 bases between them. The CDR3 runs to 15 residues. Germline V gene sequence: CDR1 MNHEY, CDR2 SMNVEV (reference sequence). The CDR3 sequence: CASSLSRNPYNEQFF. CDR3 DNA sequence: TGTGCCAGCAGTTTATCCAGGAATCCTTACAATGAGCAGTTCTTC.

The chain couples TRBV5-5 to TRBJ1-1; no clear D. From germline, CDR1 is SGHKS and CDR2 YYEKEE (reference sequence). Deletions cut 4 bases from V and 0 bases from J, with 10 bases between. The CDR3 has 14 amino acids. CDR3 nucleotide sequence: TGTGCCAGCAGCCCTTCTGTAATGAACACTGAAGCTTTCTTT. It translates to CASSPSVMNTEAFF.

This rearrangement joins TRBV6-5 to TRBJ2-7, with D perhaps matching TRBD2 (8 bases). CDR1 is MNHEY and CDR2 is SVGAGI in the germline V gene. Trimming shortened V by 10 bases and J by 5 bases, and 24 bases separated the two germline ends. This CDR3 comprises 15 residues. CDR3 protein: CATRGGIQGKDEQYF. The DNA of the CDR3 is TGTGCCACCCGGGGGGGCATACAGGGGAAAGACGAGCAGTACTTC.

The chain uses TRBV9 and TRBJ2-3; 7 bases map to TRBD1. The germline CDR1 and CDR2 sequences are SGDLS and YYNGEE. The CDR3 loop spans 16 amino acids. Trimming cost V 4 bases and J 2 bases; bases outside gene matches: 10. CDR3 coding DNA: TGTGCCAGCAGCACAGGGGCTTCCCGATTCACAGATACGCAGTATTTT. Protein sequence: CASSTGASRFTDTQYF.

The CDR3 here is CAGQGERQPQHF. The CDR3 nucleotides are TGTGCCGGCCAAGGGGAACGTCAGCCCCAGCATTTT. J is TRBJ1-5 and V is TRBV7-2; tentative D call: TRBD1 (5 bases). This CDR3 comprises 12 residues. From germline, CDR1 is SGHTA and CDR2 FQGNSA. V was shortened by 11 bases and J by 6 bases, with 14 bases between the two germline ends.

This clone was recorded a few times. The gene calls are TRBV11-3 and TRBJ2-2, with 7 positions matching TRBD1. The CDR3 has 15 amino acids. CDR1 is SGHNT and CDR2 is YENEEA in the germline V gene. V shed 5 bases, J shed 4 bases, and the junction held 7 bases outside the gene matches. The chain's CDR3 is CASSPSGQTTGELFF. The CDR3 coding sequence is TGTGCCAGCAGCCCCTCGGGACAGACCACCGGGGAGCTGTTTTTT.

The rearrangement uses TRBV5-1 and TRBJ2-4; weak D call: TRBD2 (5 bases). V shed 6 bases and J shed 3 bases, with 16 bases lying between them. CDR1 is SGHRS and CDR2 is YFSETQ in the germline V gene. The CDR3 extends over 15 amino acids. CDR3 DNA: TGCGCCAGCACCCCAGGCACAGCGGTCAAAAACATTCAGTACTTC. It yields the protein CASTPGTAVKNIQYF.

The CDR3 loop is CASSLPGQGGDTQYF. In DNA form, the CDR3 reads TGTGCCAGCAGCTTACCGGGACAGGGAGGGGATACGCAGTATTTT. V is TRBV7-2 and J is TRBJ2-3, with TRBD1 identical over 9 bases. This CDR3 is built from 15 residues. J gave up 6 bases and V 2 bases, and 6 bases lay outside the gene matches. Germline V lookup: CDR1 SGHTA, CDR2 FQGNSA. The full variable domain, with the rest looked up from reference TRBV7-2 and TRBJ2-3, is GAGVSQSPSNKVTEKGKDVELRCDPISGHTALYWYRQSLGQGLEFLIYFQGNSAPDKSGLPSDRFSAERTGGSVSTLTIQRTQQEDSAVYLCASSLPGQGGDTQYFGPGTRLTVL.

The CDR3 spells CASSLSWGGNTEAFF. The CDR3 coding sequence is TGTGCCAGCAGTTTATCCTGGGGGGGGAACACTGAAGCTTTCTTT. The chain has TRBV28 and TRBJ1-1, with D perhaps matching TRBD1 (5 bases). Trimming removed 1 base from V and 1 base from J, with 10 bases in between. Germline lookup yields CDR1 MDHEN and CDR2 SYDVKM. CDR3 length equals 15 residues.

V and J are TRBV15 and TRBJ2-5; 8 bases are a match to TRBD2. Germline V gene sequence: CDR1 LNHNV, CDR2 YYDKDF (reference sequence). There are 14 residues in the CDR3. Trimming cost V 3 bases and J 5 bases; bases outside gene matches: 5. CDR3 protein: CATSSGGAGETQYF. The CDR3 nucleotides are TGTGCCACCAGCAGCGGGGGGGCCGGGGAGACCCAGTACTTC. The variable domain in full, completed from reference TRBV15 and TRBJ2-5, reads DAMVIQNPRYQVTQFGKPVTLSCSQTLNHNVMYWYQQKSSQAPKLLFHYYDKDFNNEADTPDNFQSRRPNTSFCFLDIRSPGLGDTAMYLCATSSGGAGETQYFGPGTRLLVL.

This clone occurred once. V gene TRBV2 combines with J gene TRBJ1-1; D is perhaps TRBD1 (5 bases). In germline, CDR1 is SNHLY, CDR2 FYNNEI. Between the trimmed V and J ends, which lost 4 bases and 1 base, there was a span of 10 bases. This CDR3 spans 14 amino acids. The CDR3, as DNA: TGTGCCAGCAGTGTTATGCAGGGGAACACTGAAGCTTTCTTT. The encoded protein is CASSVMQGNTEAFF.

V gene TRBV4-2 combines with J gene TRBJ2-7, with 8 bases that match TRBD1. The CDR3 is made up of 16 amino acids. Trimming took 0 bases from V and 7 from J; bases not matched to a gene: 11. Germline lookup yields CDR1 LGHNA and CDR2 YNFKEQ. CDR3 loop: CASSQEEDRASREQYF. CDR3 nucleotides: TGTGCCAGCAGCCAAGAGGAGGACAGGGCGTCGCGGGAGCAGTACTTC.

This chain links TRBV30 with TRBJ1-1; TRBD1 is a possible D gene (5 bases). V dropped 2 bases and J dropped 7 bases, with 14 bases sitting between them. The CDR3 extends over 13 amino acids. Germline V CDR1 and CDR2: GTSNPN, SVGIG (reference sequence). The CDR3 region has the DNA TGTGCCTGGAGTAGGGAGGGGTACGGTGAAGCTTTCTTT. It codes for CAWSREGYGEAFF.

The chain carries TRBV5-1 and TRBJ2-1; D gene unclear. Trimming took 4 bases from V and 8 from J, leaving 10 bases between them. The CDR3 is made up of 12 amino acids. Germline CDR1 and CDR2: SGHRS and YFSETQ. The CDR3 sequence is CASSLVFDEQFF. CDR3 in DNA: TGCGCCAGCAGCCTAGTGTTTGATGAGCAGTTCTTC.

This chain links TRBV15 with TRBJ1-2; D not resolved. The germline V and J ends were trimmed by 0 bases and 7 bases, with 9 bases remaining between them. The CDR3 totals 13 residues. The germline V gene encodes CDR1 LNHNV and CDR2 YYDKDF (reference sequence). Here the CDR3 reads CATSRDSEGGYTF. CDR3 in DNA: TGTGCCACCAGCAGAGATAGTGAGGGTGGCTACACCTTC.

This clone was observed a few times. The V call is TRBV7-9, the J call TRBJ1-5; TRBD1 matches at 10 bases. This CDR3 has 14 residues. Germline-derived CDR1 and CDR2 are SEHNR and FQNEAQ (reference sequence). J gave up 5 bases and V 5 bases, and 3 bases lay outside the gene matches. The CDR3 spells CASSATGGHQPQHF. DNA of the CDR3: TGTGCCAGCAGCGCGACAGGGGGCCATCAGCCCCAGCATTTT.

V is TRBV7-3 and J is TRBJ1-1; D remains unclear. CDR1 SGHTA and CDR2 FQGTGA come from the germline V gene. CDR3 length equals 13 residues. The V and J ends lost 2 bases and 7 bases respectively, with 11 bases between them. In DNA, the CDR3 is TGTGCCAGCAGCTTACACGGTGGTTATGAAGCTTTCTTT. Protein: CASSLHGGYEAFF. Filled out from reference TRBV7-3 and TRBJ1-1, the complete variable domain reads GAGVSQTPSNKVTEKGKYVELRCDPISGHTALYWYRQSLGQGPEFLIYFQGTGAADDSGLPNDRFFAVRPEGSVSTLKIQRTERGDSAVYLCASSLHGGYEAFFGQGTRLTVV.

The CDR3 protein is CASGPGERGGPGELFF. CDR3 DNA sequence: TGTGCCAGCGGGCCGGGGGAGCGGGGGGGCCCCGGGGAGCTGTTTTTT. V and J are TRBV10-3 and TRBJ2-2; 10 nucleotides align to TRBD2. J was trimmed by 6 bases and V by 10 bases; bases with no gene match: 14. Germline CDR1 is ENHRY and CDR2 is SYGVKD. This CDR3 spans 16 amino acids.

This clone was picked up a small number of times. This chain joins TRBV19 and TRBJ2-7; D unresolved. The CDR3 consists of 13 residues. CDR1 LNHDA and CDR2 SQIVND come from the germline V gene (reference sequence). The germline V and J ends were trimmed by 1 base and 5 bases, with 9 bases remaining between them. The CDR3 sequence is CASSIGAFNEQYF. The CDR3 DNA is TGTGCCAGTAGTATAGGCGCGTTTAACGAGCAGTACTTC. Based on the CDR3 plus reference TRBV19 and TRBJ2-7, the full variable domain is DGGITQSPKYLFRKEGQNVTLSCEQNLNHDAMYWYRQDPGQGLRLIYYSQIVNDFQKGDIAEGYSVSREKKESFPLTVTSAQKNPTAFYLCASSIGAFNEQYFGPGTRLTVT.